This T cell receptor beta chain was documented in a study of Ad26.COV2.S vaccination and SARS-CoV-2 variants. Study overall: Among those in the COV1001 Ad26.COV2.S trial arm was the donor.

Trimming cost V 0 bases and J 4 bases; bases outside gene matches: 3. The germline V gene encodes CDR1 SGHTS and CDR2 YDEGEE. The CDR3 is 14 amino acids. Treatment meaning: 15 to 20 received Ad26.COV2.S at low or high dose, single or two shots; roughly 5 received placebo; per-sample allocation not given. Samples were taken on day 63 after the first vaccine or placebo injection. General study points: Vaccine and placebo recipients had comparable breadth of non-spike TCRs.

Comment on this clone: What it recognizes is unknown.

Assay used: immunoSEQ multiplex PCR; TCRdb lists only in-frame clones, some missing. The table lists over 200,000 clones, approximately 90% of them singletons. Sequenced here: peripheral blood, sampled in a trial of Ad26.COV2.S vaccine versus placebo. The sequence was collected from a person between 18 and 65 years old who received the Ad26.COV2.S COVID-19 vaccine or a placebo. The chain has TRBV5-8 and TRBJ2-5; 7 positions agree with TRBD1. The CDR3 loop is CASSLGQGGETQYF. The CDR3 nucleotides are TGTGCCAGCAGCTTGGGACAGGGCGGAGAGACCCAGTACTTC.